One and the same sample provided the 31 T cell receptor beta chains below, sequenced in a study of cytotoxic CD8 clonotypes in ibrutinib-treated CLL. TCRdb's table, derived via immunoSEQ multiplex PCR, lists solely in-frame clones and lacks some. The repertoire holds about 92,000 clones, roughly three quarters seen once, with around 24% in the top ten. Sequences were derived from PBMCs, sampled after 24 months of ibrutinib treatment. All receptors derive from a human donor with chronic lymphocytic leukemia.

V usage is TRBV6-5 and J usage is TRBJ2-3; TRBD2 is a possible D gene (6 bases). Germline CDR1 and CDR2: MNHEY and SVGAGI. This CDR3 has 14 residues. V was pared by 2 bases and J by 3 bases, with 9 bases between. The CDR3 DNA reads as TGTGCCAGCAGTTACCGGGACTTGACAGATACGCAGTATTTT. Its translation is CASSYRDLTDTQYF.

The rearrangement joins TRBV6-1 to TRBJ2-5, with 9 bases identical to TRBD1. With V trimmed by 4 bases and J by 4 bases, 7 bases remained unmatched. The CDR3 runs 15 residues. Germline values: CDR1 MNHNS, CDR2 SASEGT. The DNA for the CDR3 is TGTGCCAGCAGTGTAACGGGACAGGGAATAGAGACCCAGTACTTC. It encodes CASSVTGQGIETQYF.

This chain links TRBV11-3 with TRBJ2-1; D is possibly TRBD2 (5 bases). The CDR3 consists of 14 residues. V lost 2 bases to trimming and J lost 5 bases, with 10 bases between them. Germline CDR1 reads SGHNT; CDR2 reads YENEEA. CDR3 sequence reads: CASSLQAANNEQFF. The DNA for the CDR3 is TGTGCCAGCAGCTTACAAGCGGCAAACAATGAGCAGTTCTTC.

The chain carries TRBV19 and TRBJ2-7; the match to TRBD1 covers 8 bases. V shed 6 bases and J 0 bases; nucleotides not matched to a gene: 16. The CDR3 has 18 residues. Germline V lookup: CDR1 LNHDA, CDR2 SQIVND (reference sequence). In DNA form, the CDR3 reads TGTGCCAGTAGCCGGACGGCAGGGGGCTTCTCCCGCTCCTACGAGCAGTACTTC. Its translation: CASSRTAGGFSRSYEQYF. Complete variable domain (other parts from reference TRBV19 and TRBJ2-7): DGGITQSPKYLFRKEGQNVTLSCEQNLNHDAMYWYRQDPGQGLRLIYYSQIVNDFQKGDIAEGYSVSREKKESFPLTVTSAQKNPTAFYLCASSRTAGGFSRSYEQYFGPGTRLTVT.

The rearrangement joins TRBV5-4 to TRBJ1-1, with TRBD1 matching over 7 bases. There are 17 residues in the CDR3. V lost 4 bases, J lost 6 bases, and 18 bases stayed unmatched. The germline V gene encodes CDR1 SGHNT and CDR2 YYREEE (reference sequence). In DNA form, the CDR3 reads TGTGCCAGCAGCGTACTATCACTCGGGACAGCGCAAGCTGAAGCTTTCTTT. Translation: CASSVLSLGTAQAEAFF.

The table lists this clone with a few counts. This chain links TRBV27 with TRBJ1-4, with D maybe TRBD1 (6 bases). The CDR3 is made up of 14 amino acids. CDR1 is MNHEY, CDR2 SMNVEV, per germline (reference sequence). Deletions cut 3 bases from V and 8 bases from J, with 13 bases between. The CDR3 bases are TGTGCCAGCAGTTTCTTGACAGGCGGCGAAAAACTGTTTTTT. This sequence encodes CASSFLTGGEKLFF.

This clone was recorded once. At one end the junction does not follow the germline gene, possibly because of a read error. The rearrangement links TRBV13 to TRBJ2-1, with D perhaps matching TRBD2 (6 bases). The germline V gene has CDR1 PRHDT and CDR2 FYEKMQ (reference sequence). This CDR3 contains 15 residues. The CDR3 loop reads CASSRTAGSFNEQFF. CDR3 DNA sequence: TGTGCCAGCAGCCGTACGGCGGGATCCTTCAATGAGCAGTTCTTC.

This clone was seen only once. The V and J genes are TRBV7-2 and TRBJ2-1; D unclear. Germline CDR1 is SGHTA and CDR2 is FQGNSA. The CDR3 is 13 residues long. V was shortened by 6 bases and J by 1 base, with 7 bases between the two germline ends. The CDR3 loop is CASRVASYNEQFF. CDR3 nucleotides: TGTGCCAGCAGAGTGGCGTCCTACAATGAGCAGTTCTTC.

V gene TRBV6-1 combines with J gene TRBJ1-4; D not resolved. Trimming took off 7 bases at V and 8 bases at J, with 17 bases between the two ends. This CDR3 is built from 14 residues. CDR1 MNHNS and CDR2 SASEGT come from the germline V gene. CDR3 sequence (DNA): TGTGCCAGCAATAAGGACGCCCGAATCGAAAAACTGTTTTTT. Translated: CASNKDARIEKLFF.

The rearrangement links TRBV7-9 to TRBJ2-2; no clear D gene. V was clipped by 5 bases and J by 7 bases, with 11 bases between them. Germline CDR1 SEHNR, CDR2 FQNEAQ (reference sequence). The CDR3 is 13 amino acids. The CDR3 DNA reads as TGTGCCAGCAGCGGTAATGAGATCGGGGAGCTGTTTTTT. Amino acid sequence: CASSGNEIGELFF.

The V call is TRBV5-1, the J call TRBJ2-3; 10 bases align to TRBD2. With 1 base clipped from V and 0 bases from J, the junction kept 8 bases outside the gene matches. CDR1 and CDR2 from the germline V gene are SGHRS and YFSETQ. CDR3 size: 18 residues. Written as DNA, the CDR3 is TGCGCCAGCAGCTTGAGGCTAGCGGGGGTTTCTAGCACAGATACGCAGTATTTT. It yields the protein CASSLRLAGVSSTDTQYF. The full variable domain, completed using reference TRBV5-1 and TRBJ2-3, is KAGVTQTPRYLIKTRGQQVTLSCSPISGHRSVSWYQQTPGQGLQFLFEYFSETQRNKGNFPGRFSGRQFSNSRSEMNVSTLELGDSALYLCASSLRLAGVSSTDTQYFGPGTRLTVL.

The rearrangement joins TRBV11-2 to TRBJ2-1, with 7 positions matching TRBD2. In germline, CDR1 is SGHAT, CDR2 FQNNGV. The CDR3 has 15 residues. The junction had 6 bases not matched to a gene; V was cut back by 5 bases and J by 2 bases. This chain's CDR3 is CASSPGGGPYNEQFF. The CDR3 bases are TGTGCCAGCAGCCCTGGGGGGGGACCCTACAATGAGCAGTTCTTC.

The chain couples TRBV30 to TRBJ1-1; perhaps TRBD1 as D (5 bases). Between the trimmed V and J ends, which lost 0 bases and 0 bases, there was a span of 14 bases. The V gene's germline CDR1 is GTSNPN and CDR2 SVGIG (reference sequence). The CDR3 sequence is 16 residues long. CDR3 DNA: TGTGCCTGGAGTGTACTGGGGGGTCAGATGAACACTGAAGCTTTCTTT. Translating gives CAWSVLGGQMNTEAFF. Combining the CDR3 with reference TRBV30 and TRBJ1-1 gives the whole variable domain SQTIHQWPATLVQPVGSPLSLECTVEGTSNPNLYWYRQAAGRGLQLLFYSVGIGQISSEVPQNLSASRPQDRQFILSSKKLLLSDSGFYLCAWSVLGGQMNTEAFFGQGTRLTVV.

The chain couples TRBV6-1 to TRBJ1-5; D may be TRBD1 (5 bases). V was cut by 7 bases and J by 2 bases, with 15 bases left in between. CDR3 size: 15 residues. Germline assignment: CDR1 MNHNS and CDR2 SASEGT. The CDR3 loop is CASTTRGEGNQPQHF. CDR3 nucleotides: TGTGCCAGCACTACCAGAGGGGAGGGCAATCAGCCCCAGCATTTT.

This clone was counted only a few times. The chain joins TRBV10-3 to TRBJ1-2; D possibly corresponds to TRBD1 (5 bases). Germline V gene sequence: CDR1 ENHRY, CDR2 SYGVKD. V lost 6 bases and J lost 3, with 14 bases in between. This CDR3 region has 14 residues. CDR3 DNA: TGTGCCATCAGATGGGACGGTTCCGACTATGGCTACACCTTC. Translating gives CAIRWDGSDYGYTF.

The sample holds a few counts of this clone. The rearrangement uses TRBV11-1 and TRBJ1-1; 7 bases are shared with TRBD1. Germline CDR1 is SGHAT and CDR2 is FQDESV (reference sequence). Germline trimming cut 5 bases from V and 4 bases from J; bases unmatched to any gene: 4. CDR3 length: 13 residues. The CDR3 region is CASSTGTATEAFF. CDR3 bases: TGTGCCAGCAGCACCGGGACAGCCACTGAAGCTTTCTTT.

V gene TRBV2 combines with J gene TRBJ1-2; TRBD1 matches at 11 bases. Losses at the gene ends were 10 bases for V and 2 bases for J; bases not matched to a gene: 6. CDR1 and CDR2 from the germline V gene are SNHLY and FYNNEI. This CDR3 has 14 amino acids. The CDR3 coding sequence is TGTGCCATTACCGGGACAGGGGGAAACTATGGCTACACCTTC. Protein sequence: CAITGTGGNYGYTF.

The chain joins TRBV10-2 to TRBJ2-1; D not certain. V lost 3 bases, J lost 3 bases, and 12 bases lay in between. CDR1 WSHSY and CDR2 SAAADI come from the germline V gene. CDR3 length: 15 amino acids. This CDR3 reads CASSDLGFFYNEQFF. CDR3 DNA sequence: TGCGCCAGCAGTGACTTGGGGTTCTTCTACAATGAGCAGTTCTTC.

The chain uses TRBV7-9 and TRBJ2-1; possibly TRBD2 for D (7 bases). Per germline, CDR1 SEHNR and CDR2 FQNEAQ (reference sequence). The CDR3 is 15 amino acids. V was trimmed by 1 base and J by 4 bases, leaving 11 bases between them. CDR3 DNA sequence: TGTGCCAGCAGCTTAGGAGCGGGGACATACAATGAGCAGTTCTTC. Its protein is CASSLGAGTYNEQFF.

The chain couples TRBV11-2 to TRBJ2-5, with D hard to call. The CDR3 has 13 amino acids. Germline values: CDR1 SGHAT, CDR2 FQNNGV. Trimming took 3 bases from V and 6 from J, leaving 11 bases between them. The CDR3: CASSFSPSQTQYF. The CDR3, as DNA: TGTGCCAGCAGCTTTTCCCCGTCGCAGACCCAGTACTTC.

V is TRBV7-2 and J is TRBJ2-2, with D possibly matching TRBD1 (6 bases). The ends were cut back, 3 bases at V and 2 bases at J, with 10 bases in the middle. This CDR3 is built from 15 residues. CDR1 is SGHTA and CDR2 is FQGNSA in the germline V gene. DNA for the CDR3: TGTGCCAGCAGCTTTAACAGGGCAAACACCGGGGAGCTGTTTTTT. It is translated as CASSFNRANTGELFF. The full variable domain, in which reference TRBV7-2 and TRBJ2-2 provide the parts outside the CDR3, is GAGVSQSPSNKVTEKGKDVELRCDPISGHTALYWYRQSLGQGLEFLIYFQGNSAPDKSGLPSDRFSAERTGGSVSTLTIQRTQQEDSAVYLCASSFNRANTGELFFGEGSRLTVL.

The CDR3 sequence: CASSDGTSLDTQYF. The CDR3 DNA reads TGTGCCAGCAGTGACGGGACTAGTTTAGATACGCAGTATTTT. This rearrangement joins TRBV6-1 to TRBJ2-3; 8 bases match TRBD2. This CDR3 has 14 residues. The junction had 4 bases not matched to a gene; V was cut back by 3 bases and J by 5 bases. Germline CDR1 MNHNS, CDR2 SASEGT.

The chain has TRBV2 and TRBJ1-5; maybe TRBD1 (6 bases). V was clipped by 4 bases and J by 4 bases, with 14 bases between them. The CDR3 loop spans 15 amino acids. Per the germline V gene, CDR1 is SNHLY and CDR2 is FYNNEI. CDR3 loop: CASSVRQAQNQPQHF. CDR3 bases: TGTGCCAGCAGTGTGAGACAGGCGCAAAATCAGCCCCAGCATTTT. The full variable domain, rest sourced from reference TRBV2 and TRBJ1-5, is EPEVTQTPSHQVTQMGQEVILRCVPISNHLYFYWYRQILGQKVEFLVSFYNNEISEKSEIFDDQFSVERPDGSNFTLKIRSTKLEDSAMYFCASSVRQAQNQPQHFGDGTRLSIL.

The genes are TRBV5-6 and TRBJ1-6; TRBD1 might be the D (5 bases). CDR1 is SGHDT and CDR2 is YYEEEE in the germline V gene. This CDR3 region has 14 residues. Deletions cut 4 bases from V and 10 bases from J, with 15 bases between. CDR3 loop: CASSIGTVASPLHF. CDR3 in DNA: TGTGCCAGCAGCATCGGGACCGTTGCCTCACCCCTCCACTTT.

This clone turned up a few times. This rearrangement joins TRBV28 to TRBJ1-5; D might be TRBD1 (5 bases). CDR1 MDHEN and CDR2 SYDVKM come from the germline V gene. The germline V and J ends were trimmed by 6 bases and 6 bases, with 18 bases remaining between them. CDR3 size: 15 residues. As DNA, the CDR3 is TGTGCCAGCAGGGTAGGGACCCCTAGGGCTCAGCCCCAGCATTTT. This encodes CASRVGTPRAQPQHF.

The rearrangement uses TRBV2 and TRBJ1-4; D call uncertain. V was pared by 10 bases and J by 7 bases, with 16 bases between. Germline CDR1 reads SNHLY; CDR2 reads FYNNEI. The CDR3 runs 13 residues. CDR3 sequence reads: CATYRAGGEKLFF. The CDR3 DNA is TGTGCCACCTACCGGGCTGGAGGTGAAAAACTGTTTTTT.

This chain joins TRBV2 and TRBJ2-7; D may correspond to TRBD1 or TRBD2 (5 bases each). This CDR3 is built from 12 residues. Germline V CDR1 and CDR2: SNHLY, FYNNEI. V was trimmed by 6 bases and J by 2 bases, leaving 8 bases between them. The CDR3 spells CASSRDAYEQYF. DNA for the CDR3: TGTGCCAGCAGCCGGGACGCCTACGAGCAGTACTTC.

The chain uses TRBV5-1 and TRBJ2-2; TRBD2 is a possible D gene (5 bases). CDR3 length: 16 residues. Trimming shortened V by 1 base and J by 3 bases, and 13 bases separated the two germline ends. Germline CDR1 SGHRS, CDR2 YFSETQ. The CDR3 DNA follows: TGCGCCAGCAGCTTGACCGCTCCCGGGGACACCGGGGAGCTGTTTTTT. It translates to CASSLTAPGDTGELFF.

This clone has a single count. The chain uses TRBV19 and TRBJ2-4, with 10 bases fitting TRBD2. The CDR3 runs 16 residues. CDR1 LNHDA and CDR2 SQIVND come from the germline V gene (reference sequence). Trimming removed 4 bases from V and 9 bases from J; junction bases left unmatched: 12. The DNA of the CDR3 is TGTGCCAGTAGTACGGGGAGCGGGGGGGCTTGGAGCATTCAGTACTTC. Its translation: CASSTGSGGAWSIQYF. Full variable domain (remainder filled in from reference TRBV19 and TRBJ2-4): DGGITQSPKYLFRKEGQNVTLSCEQNLNHDAMYWYRQDPGQGLRLIYYSQIVNDFQKGDIAEGYSVSREKKESFPLTVTSAQKNPTAFYLCASSTGSGGAWSIQYFGAGTRLSVL.

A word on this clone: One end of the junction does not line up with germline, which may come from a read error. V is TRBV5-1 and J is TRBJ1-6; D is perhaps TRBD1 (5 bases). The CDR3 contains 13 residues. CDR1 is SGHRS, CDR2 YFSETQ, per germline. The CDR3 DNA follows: TGTGCCAGCAGGCGACAGTCAAATTCACCCCTCCACTTT. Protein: CASRRQSNSPLHF.

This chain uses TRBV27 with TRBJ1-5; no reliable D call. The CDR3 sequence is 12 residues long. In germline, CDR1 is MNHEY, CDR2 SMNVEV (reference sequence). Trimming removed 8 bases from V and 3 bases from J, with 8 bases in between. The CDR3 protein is CASSYSNQPQHF. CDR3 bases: TGTGCCAGCTCCTACTCCAATCAGCCCCAGCATTTT.